This is a list of T cell receptor beta chains from one sample in a study of cytomegalovirus exposure and HLA in healthy donors. Measured with immunoSEQ multiplex PCR; TCRdb has only the in-frame clones, and not every one. The data hold around 150,000 clones, with about 89% observed a single time. Specimen: PBMCs. Source of these receptors: a woman aged 18-35 years in good health and CMV-seropositive. Both conserved end residues are part of each CDR3. Each record gives: J gene, clone size, V gene, CDR3 length, D gene, CDR3 protein, CDR3 DNA. The D gene is left open where the match is weak. Rows give clone size only sometimes, using once, few, many, or a class for an expanded clone.

TRBJ1-5 - TRBV10-3 14 - CASDTQGSGQPQHF TGTGCCAGCGATACACAGGGTTCCGGTCAGCCCCAGCATTTT
TRBJ2-3 - TRBV7-3 13 - CASSLQGSDTQYF TGTGCCAGCAGCTTACAGGGTTCAGATACGCAGTATTTT
TRBJ2-7 once TRBV11-3 15 - CASSTRAQTTYEQYF TGTGCCAGCAGCACCAGGGCCCAGACCACCTACGAGCAGTACTTC
TRBJ2-1 - TRBV7-8 19 TRBD2 CASSERLAGEPYYNNEQFF TGTGCCAGCAGCGAGAGACTAGCGGGAGAACCCTACTACAACAATGAGCAGTTCTTC
TRBJ2-1 - TRBV19 13 TRBD2 CASSKLAGNEQFF TGTGCCAGTAGTAAACTAGCGGGCAATGAGCAGTTCTTC
TRBJ1-1 - TRBV4-1 16 - CASSQDRRGANTEAFF TGCGCCAGCAGCCAAGATCGGCGGGGGGCGAACACTGAAGCTTTCTTT
TRBJ2-2 - TRBV19 16 - CASSSIPDWNTGELFF TGTGCCAGTAGTTCCATCCCAGACTGGAACACCGGGGAGCTGTTTTTT
TRBJ1-3 - TRBV18 16 - CASSPPTGYVGNTIYF TGTGCCAGCTCACCACCCACAGGGTACGTCGGAAACACCATATATTTT
TRBJ2-2 few TRBV5-4 14 - CASSLPGLTGELFF TGTGCCAGCAGCTTGCCGGGACTCACCGGGGAGCTGTTTTTT
TRBJ1-2 - TRBV6-5 13 - CASSQGNGYGYTF TGTGCCAGCAGTCAGGGAAACGGCTATGGCTACACCTTC
TRBJ2-7 - TRBV7-6 13 - CASSLRGHLEQYF TGTGCCAGCAGCTTAAGAGGACACCTCGAGCAGTACTTC
TRBJ2-7 - TRBV2 14 - CASSDGAGAYEQYF TGTGCCAGCAGTGATGGCGCAGGGGCCTACGAGCAGTACTTC
TRBJ2-7 - TRBV19 15 TRBD2 CASSMKLAGLYEQYF TGTGCCAGTAGTATGAAGTTAGCGGGATTGTACGAGCAGTACTTC
TRBJ2-5 - TRBV11-3 16 TRBD1 CASSLDLQGTGETQYF TGTGCCAGCAGCTTAGATCTTCAGGGGACAGGGGAGACCCAGTACTTC
TRBJ2-2 once TRBV4-3 17 - CASSQDLGLADTGELFF TGCGCCAGCAGCCAAGACCTCGGTCTAGCCGACACCGGGGAGCTGTTTTTT
TRBJ1-1 - TRBV5-1 14 TRBD1 CASTMGQKASEAFF TGCGCCAGCACCATGGGACAGAAAGCTTCTGAAGCTTTCTTT
TRBJ2-2 once TRBV7-9 14 - CASSPDTVTGELFF TGTGCCAGCAGCCCCGACACAGTCACCGGGGAGCTGTTTTTT
TRBJ1-3 - TRBV13 14 - CASSLYGAGNTIYF TGTGCCAGCAGCTTATACGGGGCTGGAAACACCATATATTTT
TRBJ2-3 - TRBV9 15 - CASSVGGISTDTQYF TGTGCCAGCAGCGTAGGAGGGATAAGCACAGATACGCAGTATTTT
TRBJ2-5 once TRBV11-3 14 TRBD2 CASSLELATETQYF TGTGCCAGCAGCTTAGAACTAGCGACGGAGACCCAGTACTTC
TRBJ1-5 - TRBV4-2 14 - CASSPVGQHQPQHF TGTGCCAGCAGCCCAGTCGGACAGCATCAGCCCCAGCATTTT
TRBJ2-5 - TRBV19 16 TRBD1 CASNVGTGLPQETQYF TGTGCCAGTAACGTTGGGACAGGGTTGCCCCAAGAGACCCAGTACTTC
TRBJ1-2 - TRBV6-5 12 - CASRALPYGYTF TGTGCCAGCAGAGCACTACCCTATGGCTACACCTTC
TRBJ1-2 - TRBV28 12 - CASLRGDYGYTF TGTGCCAGCCTCAGGGGTGACTATGGCTACACCTTC
TRBJ2-1 - TRBV7-9 15 - CASSFRSSLGNEQFF TGTGCCAGCAGCTTTAGGTCTAGCTTGGGCAATGAGCAGTTCTTC
TRBJ2-3 - TRBV4-2 16 - CASSPMYLAVTDTQYF TGTGCCAGCAGCCCCATGTATTTAGCGGTCACAGATACGCAGTATTTT
TRBJ2-7 few TRBV7-9 12 TRBD1 CASSLTGDEQYF TGTGCCAGCAGCTTGACAGGGGACGAGCAGTACTTC
TRBJ2-5 - TRBV5-1 15 - CASSLARDTQETQYF TGCGCCAGCAGCTTGGCCAGAGACACACAAGAGACCCAGTACTTC
TRBJ2-7 - TRBV28 15 - CASSSLGVSVYEQYF TGTGCCAGCAGTTCCCTGGGCGTCTCGGTTTACGAGCAGTACTTC
TRBJ2-3 - TRBV6-1 15 - CASSDPWRGADTQYF TGTGCCAGCAGTGACCCTTGGAGGGGAGCAGATACGCAGTATTTT
TRBJ2-7 - TRBV10-2 14 TRBD1 CASLPGQGKYEQYF TGCGCCAGCCTTCCGGGACAGGGGAAGTACGAGCAGTACTTC
TRBJ1-4 - TRBV5-1 15 - CASSLTVAGGEKLFF TGCGCCAGCAGCCTGACGGTCGCGGGAGGTGAAAAACTGTTTTTT
TRBJ2-7 - TRBV7-3 15 TRBD2 CASSLSGGRFDEQYF TGTGCCAGCAGCTTAAGCGGCGGGAGGTTCGACGAGCAGTACTTC
TRBJ2-3 - TRBV18 13 - CASSEERRGTQYF TGTGCCAGCTCAGAGGAAAGGAGGGGTACGCAGTATTTT
TRBJ1-4 - TRBV5-4 14 - CASSVRGGDEKLFF TGTGCCAGCAGCGTACGGGGTGGGGATGAAAAACTGTTTTTT
TRBJ2-6 once TRBV11-3 15 - CASSSRYSGANVLTF TGTGCCAGCAGCTCTCGTTACTCTGGGGCCAACGTCCTGACTTTC
TRBJ1-1 - TRBV19 14 - CASSIGQQNTEAFF TGTGCCAGTAGTATAGGACAGCAGAACACTGAAGCTTTCTTT
TRBJ2-5 - TRBV11-3 15 TRBD2 CASSSQRGPQETQYF TGTGCCAGCAGCTCCCAGCGGGGCCCCCAAGAGACCCAGTACTTC
TRBJ1-2 - TRBV2 15 - CASSELPVPNYGYTF TGTGCCAGCAGTGAACTTCCAGTCCCTAACTATGGCTACACCTTC
TRBJ1-5 - TRBV5-5 15 - CASSFEGTRNQPQHF TGTGCCAGCAGCTTTGAAGGGACTCGGAATCAGCCCCAGCATTTT
TRBJ1-2 - TRBV28 15 TRBD1 CASSLWEGAWRGYTF TGTGCCAGCAGTTTATGGGAGGGGGCTTGGCGCGGCTACACCTTC
TRBJ2-7 - TRBV15 17 - CATSRDLPGGKTYEQYF TGTGCCACCAGCAGAGATCTCCCCGGCGGGAAGACCTACGAGCAGTACTTC